Listed below are T cell receptor beta chains from one sample, sequenced in a study of T cell changes during pregnancy in multiple sclerosis. Only in-frame clones appear in the TCRdb table, and some are missing; sequencing was by immunoSEQ multiplex PCR. This sample has under 85,000 clones, with approximately 90% found just once. The source was CD4+ T cells from peripheral blood mononuclear cells, collected before pregnancy. The receptors come from a female donor with multiple sclerosis, enrolled in a pregnancy study. CDR3s include the opening cysteine and the closing phenylalanine or tryptophan. A D gene is named only where the DNA matches it firmly. The size of a clone is reported for some rows only, either as once, few or many, or as a class for expanded clones.

J gene	D gene	V gene	clone size	CDR3 protein	CDR3 DNA
TRBJ1-5	TRBD1	TRBV19	few	CASSPQGVQPQHF	TGTGCCAGTAGTCCGCAGGGGGTACAGCCCCAGCATTTT
TRBJ1-5	TRBD1	TRBV6-1	NA	CASSEGRQGNQPQHF	TGTGCCAGCAGTGAGGGTCGACAGGGGAATCAGCCCCAGCATTTT
TRBJ1-2	NA	TRBV27	NA	CASSFLPTGVYGYTF	TGTGCCAGCAGTTTTCTCCCGACAGGAGTCTATGGCTACACCTTC
TRBJ1-2	TRBD1	TRBV11-2	few	CASSPTGTGGGGYTF	TGTGCCAGCAGCCCGACCGGGACAGGGGGAGGAGGCTACACCTTC
TRBJ2-3	NA	TRBV6-4	NA	CASSLTGVSTDTQYF	TGTGCCAGCTCGTTGACAGGCGTAAGCACAGATACGCAGTATTTT
TRBJ2-4	TRBD1	TRBV15	NA	CATSTSQGNIQYF	TGTGCCACCAGCACCTCACAGGGGAACATTCAGTACTTC
TRBJ2-3	NA	TRBV25-1	NA	CASSDFTSRTDTQYF	TGTGCCAGCAGTGACTTCACTAGCCGGACAGATACGCAGTATTTT
TRBJ2-1	NA	TRBV5-8	NA	CASSLIRPGPYNEQFF	TGTGCCAGCAGCTTGATTCGACCAGGGCCATACAATGAGCAGTTCTTC
TRBJ2-3	TRBD2	TRBV6-6	NA	CASSRALASSTDTQYF	TGTGCCAGCAGTCGCGCACTAGCGAGTAGCACAGATACGCAGTATTTT
TRBJ2-1	NA	TRBV11-2	NA	CASSLEPGVQHNEQFF	TGTGCCAGCAGCTTAGAGCCGGGGGTGCAACACAATGAGCAGTTCTTC
TRBJ1-1	NA	TRBV6-5	NA	CASSYLGHSFF	TGTGCCAGCAGTTACTTGGGCCATTCTTTCTTT
TRBJ2-5	TRBD1	TRBV19	NA	CASSMNRGQETQYF	TGTGCCAGTAGTATGAACAGGGGACAAGAGACCCAGTACTTC
TRBJ2-3	NA	TRBV19	NA	CASSIDHRGSTDTQYF	TGTGCCAGTAGTATAGATCACCGGGGGAGCACAGATACGCAGTATTTT
TRBJ1-1	TRBD1	TRBV9	few	CASSVGTGGMNTEAFF	TGTGCCAGCAGCGTCGGGACAGGAGGAATGAACACTGAAGCTTTCTTT
TRBJ1-4	NA	TRBV2	NA	CASRRADSRNEKLFF	TGTGCCAGCCGTCGCGCGGACAGCCGGAATGAAAAACTGTTTTTT